This TCR beta chain is from a study of cytomegalovirus exposure and HLA in healthy donors. The PCR contained 60 Vbeta and 13 Jbeta primers. The assay was immunoSEQ multiplex PCR, and TCRdb's table has in-frame clones only and misses some. The sample comprises about 110,000 clones, just over 75% of which are singletons, and 8.2% rests with the top ten. The CDR3 sequence is 12 residues long. Germline assignment: CDR1 SGHTA and CDR2 FQGNSA. Deletions cut 6 bases from V and 9 bases from J, with 13 bases between. This TCR was sampled from a man in his forties in good health and CMV-seropositive. The material sequenced was PBMCs. The genes are TRBV7-2 and TRBJ2-3; tentatively, D is TRBD2 (6 bases). CDR3 DNA sequence: TGTGCCAGCAGTATCCGGGACTCGACGCAGTATTTT. Translation: CASSIRDSTQYF. Combining the CDR3 with reference TRBV7-2 and TRBJ2-3 gives the whole variable domain GAGVSQSPSNKVTEKGKDVELRCDPISGHTALYWYRQSLGQGLEFLIYFQGNSAPDKSGLPSDRFSAERTGGSVSTLTIQRTQQEDSAVYLCASSIRDSTQYFGPGTRLTVL.